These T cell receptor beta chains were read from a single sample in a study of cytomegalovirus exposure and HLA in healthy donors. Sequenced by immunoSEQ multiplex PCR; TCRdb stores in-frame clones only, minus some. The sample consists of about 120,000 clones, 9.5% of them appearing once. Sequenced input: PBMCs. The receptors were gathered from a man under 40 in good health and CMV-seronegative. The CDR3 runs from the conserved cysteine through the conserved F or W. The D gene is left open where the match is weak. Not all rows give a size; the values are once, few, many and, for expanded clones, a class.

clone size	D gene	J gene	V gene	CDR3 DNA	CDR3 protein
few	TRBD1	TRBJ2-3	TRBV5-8	TGTGCCAGCAGCTGGAAACAGGGGGCGTCAGATACGCAGTATTTT	CASSWKQGASDTQYF
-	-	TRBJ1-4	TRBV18	TGTGCCAGCACGACAGGCCTTAATGAAAAACTGTTTTTT	CASTTGLNEKLFF
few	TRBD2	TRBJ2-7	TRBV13	TGTGCCAGCAGCTTAATGGTAGCGGGAGGGAAGGGGGAGCAGTACTTC	CASSLMVAGGKGEQYF
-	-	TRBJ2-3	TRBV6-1	TGTGCCACCCAGGCCAGATTTGGTACAGATACGCAGTATTTT	CATQARFGTDTQYF
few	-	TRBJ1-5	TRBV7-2	TGTGCCAGCAGCTTAGGGGGAGGTAGGCCCCAGCATTTT	CASSLGGGRPQHF
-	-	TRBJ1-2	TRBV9	TGTGCCAGCAGCGTAGGGGCCCAGGGGTCCTATGGCTACACCTTC	CASSVGAQGSYGYTF
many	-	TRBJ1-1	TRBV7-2	TGTGCCAGCAGCTTTGAAGCCACCGTTACTGAAGCTTTCTTT	CASSFEATVTEAFF
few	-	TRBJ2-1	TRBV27	TGTGCCAGCCGACGTGGGCCAGACAACAATGAGCAGTTCTTC	CASRRGPDNNEQFF
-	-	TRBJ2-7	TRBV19	TGTGCCAGTAGCACGACTGCCTCCTCCTACGAGCAGTACTTC	CASSTTASSYEQYF
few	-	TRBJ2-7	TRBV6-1	TGTGCCAGCAGTGTCAGGGGTTCCTACGAGCAGTACTTC	CASSVRGSYEQYF
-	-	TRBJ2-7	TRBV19	TGTGCCAGTAGTAACCCGGGTGATGAGCAGTACTTC	CASSNPGDEQYF
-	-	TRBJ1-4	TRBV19	TGTGCCAGTAGTATGGGGGGTCCGGGATTGCAAAAACTGTTTTTT	CASSMGGPGLQKLFF
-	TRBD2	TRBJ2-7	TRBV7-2	TGTGCCAGCAGCATCGGGACTAGCGGGAGGGGCCTCGAGCAGTACTTC	CASSIGTSGRGLEQYF
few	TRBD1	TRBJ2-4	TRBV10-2	TGCGCCAGCGGACGACAGGGGGCGAACATTCAGTACTTC	CASGRQGANIQYF
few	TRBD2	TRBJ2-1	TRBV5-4	TGTGCCAGCAGCCGCCGGCGGGGGGACCTGGAGCAGTTCTTC	CASSRRRGDLEQFF
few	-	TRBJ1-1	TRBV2	TGTGCCAGCAGTGGGCAGGAGGTGAACACTGAAGCTTTCTTT	CASSGQEVNTEAFF
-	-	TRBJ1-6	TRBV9	TGTGCCAGCAGCAGGGGCGAATCACCCCTCCACTTT	CASSRGESPLHF